This T cell receptor (beta chain) was identified in a study of shared clonotypes between healthy human individuals. Study at large: Donor composition was two women and three men, aged 18 to 49.

Study results and caveats: Unshared clonotypes carried lower generation probabilities than those common to all four donors. At large depth, rarefaction still showed sorted-subset sequencing to be incomplete.

Only CD45RO-negative cells positively selected for CCR7 counted as naive CD8 cells, so terminally differentiated effector memory CD45RA+ cells were excluded. The DNA input per sorted-subset replicate PCR was 200 ng, corresponding to around 28,000 T cell genomes. Repertoires were generated with immunoSEQ multiplex PCR, while TCRdb's copy carries only in-frame clones and drops some. Among roughly 2,000,000 clones listed, approximately 92% were seen once. With respect to this clone: Its antigen is not known.

The origin of this receptor is a man between 18 and 29 years old in good health. Some clones in this sample may be carry-over from other donors' samples. Sequenced: naive CD8+ T cells from PBMCs.

CDR3 sequence (DNA): TGCGCCAGCAGTCAATCGTCTAGACGCACAGATACGCAGTATTTT. It yields the protein CASSQSSRRTDTQYF. The chain has TRBV23-1 and TRBJ2-3, with D uncertain. TRBV23-1 is an ORF, and what it does is uncertain. V was cut by 0 bases and J by 1 base, with 8 bases left in between. This CDR3 contains 15 residues.